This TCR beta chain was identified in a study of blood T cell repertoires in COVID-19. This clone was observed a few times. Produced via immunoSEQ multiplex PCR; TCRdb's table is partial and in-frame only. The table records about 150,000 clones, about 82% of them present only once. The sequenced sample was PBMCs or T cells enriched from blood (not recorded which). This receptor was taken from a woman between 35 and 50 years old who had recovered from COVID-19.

CDR3: CASSLFDAKKLFF. Written as DNA, the CDR3 is TGTGCCAGCAGCTTATTCGATGCGAAAAAACTGTTTTTT. V is TRBV11-1 and J is TRBJ1-4; D remains unclear. V was clipped by 2 bases and J by 9 bases, with 10 bases between them. CDR1 and CDR2 from the germline V gene are SGHAT and FQDESV (reference sequence). The CDR3 length is 13 residues. The full variable domain, completed using reference TRBV11-1 and TRBJ1-4, is EAEVAQSPRYKITEKSQAVAFWCDPISGHATLYWYRQILGQGPELLVQFQDESVVDDSQLPKDRFSAERLKGVDSTLKIQPAELGDSAMYLCASSLFDAKKLFFGSGTQLSVL.